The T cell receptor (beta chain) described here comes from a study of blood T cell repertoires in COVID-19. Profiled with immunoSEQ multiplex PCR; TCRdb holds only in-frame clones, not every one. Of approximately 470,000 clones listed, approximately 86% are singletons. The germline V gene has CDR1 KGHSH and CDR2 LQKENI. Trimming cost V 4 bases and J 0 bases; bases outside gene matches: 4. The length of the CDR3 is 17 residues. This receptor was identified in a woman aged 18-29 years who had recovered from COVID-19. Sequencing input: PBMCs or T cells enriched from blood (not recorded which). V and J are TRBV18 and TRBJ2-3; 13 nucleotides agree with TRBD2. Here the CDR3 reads CASSLGLAGASTDTQYF. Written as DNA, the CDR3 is TGTGCCAGCTCACTCGGACTAGCGGGGGCTAGCACAGATACGCAGTATTTT.